The entry below describes one T cell receptor beta chain. The donors, healthy adults who were HIV-negative, had experienced no recent acute infections or vaccinations. Approximately 270 ng DNA, some 30,000 T cell genomes, went into unsorted PBMC replicate PCRs. TCRdb keeps only in-frame clones here, not all; method: immunoSEQ multiplex PCR. The table includes roughly 510,000 clones, around 79% detected once. The data were taken from a study of shared clonotypes between healthy human individuals. The overall study: The composition of the donors was two women and a few men aged 18 to 49.

Germline lookup yields CDR1 ENHRY and CDR2 SYGVKD. This CDR3 region has 12 residues. Trimming removed 9 bases from V and 5 bases from J, with 12 bases in between. Sequencing was performed on PBMCs. This receptor was identified in a middle-aged woman in good health. Some clones in this sample may be carry-over from other donors' samples. The chain is built from TRBV10-3 and TRBJ2-3; D may be TRBD1 or TRBD2 (6 bases each). For the CDR3, the DNA is TGTGCCATGAGGGGGGTGAAAGATACGCAGTATTTT. Its protein is CAMRGVKDTQYF.